This T cell receptor (beta chain) stems from a study of T cell repertoires in cytomegalovirus infection. Study background: HLA-B-restricted CMV epitopes that are well studied were used alongside recently identified HLA-C-restricted ones. Indications came from public TCR beta signatures; they pointed to CMV infection and to a matching HLA type.

Germline V gives CDR1 SGHVS, CDR2 FNYEAQ. V was cut by 5 bases and J by 0 bases, with 11 bases left in between. The CDR3 consists of 14 residues. TCRdb re-derived calls from the reads in MiXCR, one entry per CDR3 protein. This sample yields approximately 73,000 distinct CDR3 sequences, of which around 37% are seen a single time; approximately 95% belongs to the top ten. On this clonotype: Its antigen is currently unknown.

The TCR comes from a human donor in good health (CMV status not recorded). Some clones in this sample may be carry-over from other donors' samples. The genes are TRBV7-6 and TRBJ2-7; D is undetermined. Sequenced material: CD8+ T cells from cultured PBMCs, taken from culture after CMV antigen stimulation. CDR3 loop: CASSTETGSYEQYF. In nucleotides, the CDR3 is TGTGCCAGCAGCACGGAGACGGGCTCCTACGAGCAGTACTTC.